This is a list of T cell receptor beta chains from one sample in a study of human T cells and chemical hapten exposure. TCRdb redid the calling of the RACE reads with MiXCR, one entry per CDR3 protein. Of tens of thousands of distinct CDR3 sequences listed, about 11% are singletons. This sample comprised whole blood, obtained in connection with sensitization to the hapten diphenylcyclopropenone (DPC). These receptors were taken from a woman aged 55-69 years with alopecia areata. Some clones in this sample may be carry-over from other donors' samples. CDR3s include the opening cysteine and the closing phenylalanine or tryptophan. The D gene is left open where the match is weak. Part of the rows lack a size; the others show once, few, many or a class for expanded clones.

size,D,V,J,CDR3,DNA
many,TRBD1,TRBV12-3/TRBV12-4,TRBJ2-1,CASSGTDRGYTNAHNEQFF,TGTGCCAGCAGTGGAACCGACAGGGGGTACACCAATGCTCACAATGAGCAGTTCTTC
.,.,TRBV11-2,TRBJ1-6,CASSPDSAHSPLHF,TGTGCCAGCAGCCCGGACAGTGCCCATTCACCCCTCCACTTT
.,TRBD1,TRBV18,TRBJ2-7,CASSPNGQASYEQYF,TGTGCCAGCTCACCTAACGGACAGGCCTCCTACGAGCAGTACTTC
many,.,TRBV7-2,TRBJ2-1,CASSLGGSPEQFF,TGTGCCAGCAGCTTAGGAGGGAGTCCTGAGCAGTTCTTC
.,.,TRBV5-6,TRBJ1-5,CASSSEGGAQPQHF,TGTGCCAGCAGCTCGGAAGGTGGGGCCCAGCCCCAGCATTTT
many,.,TRBV6-1,TRBJ2-7,CASSDTLQHEQYF,TGTGCCAGCAGTGATACCCTCCAGCACGAGCAGTACTTC
many,.,TRBV6-5,TRBJ1-6,CASSYASQRTSPLHF,TGTGCCAGCAGTTATGCTTCGCAGCGGACGTCACCCCTCCACTTT
.,TRBD2,TRBV4-1,TRBJ2-5,CASSQEGRGLAGTETQYF,TGCGCCAGCAGCCAAGAGGGGCGCGGACTAGCGGGGACAGAGACCCAGTACTTC
many,.,TRBV2,TRBJ2-4,CASSDVREQKNIQYF,TGTGCCAGCAGTGACGTTCGGGAGCAGAAAAACATTCAGTACTTC
.,.,TRBV7-3,TRBJ2-3,CASSLWVDTQYF,TGTGCCAGCAGCTTGTGGGTTGATACGCAGTATTTT
many,.,TRBV30,TRBJ1-3,CAWSVVSGNTIYF,TGTGCCTGGAGTGTGGTCTCTGGAAACACCATATATTTT
many,.,TRBV20-1,TRBJ1-2,CSARAAGRGPANYGYTF,TGCAGTGCTAGGGCGGCGGGCAGGGGCCCTGCTAACTATGGCTACACCTTC
.,.,TRBV14,TRBJ2-3,CASSQRSTDTQYF,TGTGCCAGCAGCCAAAGATCTACAGATACGCAGTATTTT
many,TRBD1,TRBV11-2,TRBJ2-5,CASSVTRTGRETQYF,TGTGCCAGCAGCGTAACCCGGACAGGGAGAGAGACCCAGTACTTC
.,.,TRBV11-2,TRBJ2-2,CASSVSRTGELFF,TGTGCCAGCAGCGTCTCTCGGACCGGGGAGCTGTTTTTT
few,.,TRBV5-1,TRBJ2-2,CASSRRPNTGELFF,TGCGCCAGCAGCCGGCGTCCGAACACCGGGGAGCTGTTTTTT
many,TRBD1,TRBV7-2,TRBJ1-1,CASSRQGALPNTEAFF,TGTGCCAGCAGCAGACAGGGGGCGCTTCCGAACACTGAAGCTTTCTTT
many,TRBD2,TRBV20-1,TRBJ2-3,CSARGIAGGRTDTQYF,TGCAGTGCTAGAGGGATAGCGGGGGGCCGTACAGATACGCAGTATTTT
many,.,TRBV29-1,TRBJ2-7,CSYQGQGSYEQYF,TGCAGCTACCAGGGGCAGGGTAGCTACGAGCAGTACTTC
many,.,TRBV11-2,TRBJ2-7,CASSSLRSRNEQYF,TGTGCCAGCAGCTCCCTAAGATCCAGGAACGAGCAGTACTTC
.,.,TRBV2,TRBJ1-1,CASSVGGVTEAFF,TGTGCCAGCAGTGTCGGGGGCGTCACTGAAGCTTTCTTT
many,.,TRBV7-9,TRBJ1-1,CASSFPGRAMNTEAFF,TGTGCCAGCAGCTTTCCCGGCAGGGCTATGAACACTGAAGCTTTCTTT
.,.,TRBV10-3,TRBJ2-3,CAISERQSSTDTQYF,TGTGCCATCAGTGAGAGGCAATCTAGCACAGATACGCAGTATTTT
many,.,TRBV20-1,TRBJ1-6,CSAPAGGYNSPLHF,TGCAGTGCCCCGGCGGGGGGCTATAATTCACCCCTCCACTTT
few,.,TRBV13,TRBJ2-5,CASSRVGGYGETQYF,TGTGCCAGCAGCCGTGTAGGGGGATATGGGGAGACCCAGTACTTC
.,.,TRBV19,TRBJ2-3,CASSMDSGTDTRYF,TGTGCCAGTAGTATGGACTCCGGCACAGATACGCGGTATTTT
many,.,TRBV3-1,TRBJ2-1,CASSPMRNEQFF,TGTGCCAGCAGCCCGATGAGGAATGAGCAGTTCTTC
.,.,TRBV12-3/TRBV12-4,TRBJ1-1,CASTPGQMNTEAFF,TGTGCCAGCACACCAGGGCAGATGAACACTGAAGCTTTCTTT
many,.,TRBV10-2,TRBJ1-5,CASGEVRGHSNQPQHF,TGCGCCAGCGGGGAGGTGAGGGGTCATAGCAATCAGCCCCAGCATTTT
many,TRBD2,TRBV7-9,TRBJ2-3,CASSLAGGTRTDTQYF,TGTGCCAGCAGCTTAGCGGGGGGGACCCGCACAGATACGCAGTATTTT
many,.,TRBV7-9,TRBJ2-7,CASSHRGGGDYEQYF,TGTGCCAGCAGCCACCGTGGGGGGGGCGACTACGAGCAGTACTTC
many,.,TRBV11-2,TRBJ2-2,CASSAITQGGELFF,TGTGCCAGCAGCGCTATTACACAGGGCGGGGAGCTGTTTTTT
many,TRBD1,TRBV10-3,TRBJ1-1,CAISAGAQGGFQAFF,TGTGCCATCAGTGCCGGCGCACAGGGGGGTTTCCAAGCTTTCTTT
many,.,TRBV6-6,TRBJ1-6,CASSLQQFSPLHF,TGTGCCAGCAGCCTCCAGCAATTTTCACCCCTCCACTTT
.,.,TRBV11-2,TRBJ2-2,CASSADQNTGELFF,TGTGCCAGCAGTGCCGACCAGAACACCGGGGAGCTGTTTTTT
few,.,TRBV12-3/TRBV12-4,TRBJ2-7,CASSLWGQGLTYEQYF,TGTGCCAGCAGTTTATGGGGTCAGGGGCTTACCTACGAGCAGTACTTC
.,.,TRBV19,TRBJ1-5,CASSISPLGNQPQHF,TGTGCCAGTAGTATATCGCCCCTGGGCAATCAGCCCCAGCATTTT
.,TRBD1,TRBV6-1,TRBJ1-1,CASSAGTDRLYAFF,TGTGCCAGCAGTGCCGGGACAGACCGTTTGTATGCTTTCTTT
few,.,TRBV20-1,TRBJ1-5,CSARDFGGSGPQHF,TGCAGTGCTAGAGATTTCGGAGGAAGCGGGCCCCAGCATTTT
many,.,TRBV4-1,TRBJ1-1,CASSQFGEAFF,TGCGCCAGCAGCCAGTTCGGTGAAGCTTTCTTT
many,.,TRBV5-1,TRBJ2-7,CASSLDAGFLYEQYF,TGCGCCAGCAGCTTGGATGCAGGGTTTCTCTACGAGCAGTACTTC
many,.,TRBV7-8,TRBJ2-2,CASRTGGDTGELFF,TGTGCCAGCAGAACAGGGGGGGACACCGGGGAGCTGTTTTTT
.,.,TRBV7-9,TRBJ1-2,CASSLGVDGYTF,TGTGCCAGCAGCTTAGGAGTCGATGGCTACACCTTC
many,.,TRBV6-2/TRBV6-3,TRBJ2-1,CASTRGLAGLGQFF,TGTGCCAGCACCCGGGGACTGGCAGGTCTGGGGCAGTTCTTC
many,TRBD2,TRBV7-2,TRBJ2-3,CASSREGTSRTDTQYF,TGTGCCAGCAGTCGAGAGGGGACTAGCCGCACAGATACGCAGTATTTT
many,TRBD1,TRBV6-5,TRBJ1-1,CASSQGATEAFF,TGTGCCAGCAGTCAGGGGGCTACTGAAGCTTTCTTT
few,.,TRBV12-3/TRBV12-4,TRBJ1-5,CASSALGGWEPQHF,TGTGCCAGCAGTGCCTTGGGGGGCTGGGAGCCCCAGCATTTT
many,.,TRBV18,TRBJ2-1,CASSLRQGTLSYNEQFF,TGTGCCAGCTCGCTCCGGCAAGGGACGCTTAGCTACAATGAGCAGTTCTTC
many,TRBD1,TRBV30,TRBJ1-1,CAWSIQGGTEAFF,TGTGCCTGGAGCATACAGGGGGGCACTGAAGCTTTCTTT
few,.,TRBV3-1,TRBJ1-1,CASSPPATTEAFF,TGTGCCAGCAGCCCCCCGGCGACGACTGAAGCTTTCTTT
many,.,TRBV20-1,TRBJ2-1,CSASTQGHHNEQFF,TGCAGTGCTAGCACCCAGGGGCACCATAATGAGCAGTTCTTC
many,TRBD1,TRBV5-4,TRBJ2-3,CASSGRTGITDTQYF,TGTGCCAGCAGCGGAAGGACAGGGATCACAGATACGCAGTATTTT
.,.,TRBV29-1,TRBJ2-3,CSARYRLLLLNTQYF,TGCAGCGCTAGATACCGCCTGCTTCTACTAAATACGCAGTATTTT
many,TRBD1,TRBV7-6,TRBJ1-1,CASSTTGWDTEAFF,TGTGCCAGCAGCACGACAGGGTGGGACACTGAAGCTTTCTTT